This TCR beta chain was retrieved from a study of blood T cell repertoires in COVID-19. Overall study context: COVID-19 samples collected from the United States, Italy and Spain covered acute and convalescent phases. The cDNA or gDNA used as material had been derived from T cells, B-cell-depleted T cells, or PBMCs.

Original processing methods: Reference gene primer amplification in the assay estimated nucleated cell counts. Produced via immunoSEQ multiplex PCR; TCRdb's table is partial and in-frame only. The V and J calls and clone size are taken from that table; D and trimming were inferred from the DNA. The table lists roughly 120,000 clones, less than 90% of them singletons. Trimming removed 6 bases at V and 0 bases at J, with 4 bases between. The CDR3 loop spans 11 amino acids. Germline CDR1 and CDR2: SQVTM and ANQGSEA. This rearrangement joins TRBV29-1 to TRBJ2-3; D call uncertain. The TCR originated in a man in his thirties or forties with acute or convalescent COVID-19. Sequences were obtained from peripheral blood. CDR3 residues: CSVSSTDTQYF. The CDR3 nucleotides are TGCAGCGTCTCTAGCACAGATACGCAGTATTTT.